A single sample gave rise to the 22 T cell receptor beta chains below, sequenced in a study of T cell clonality in common variable immunodeficiency. Sequencing was performed with immunoSEQ multiplex PCR; in TCRdb, only in-frame clones are kept and a portion is missing. There are some 50,000 clones in the sample, none observed a single time. Sequenced input: peripheral blood mononuclear cells. The receptors derive from a person between 18 and 75 years old in good health.

The table lists this clone with many counts. The read is 3 residues too short to cover the CDR3 end, so that end is filled in from the germline J gene. The chain links TRBV30 to TRBJ2-5; tentatively, D is TRBD1 (6 bases). CDR3 length equals 12 residues. V was clipped by 5 bases and J by 5 bases, with 12 bases between them. Per germline, CDR1 GTSNPN and CDR2 SVGIG (reference sequence). The DNA read from the CDR3 is TGTGCCTGGGGTGGGGGCTTTGAGACC. This translates into CAWGGGFET. The CDR3, in full, reads CAWGGGFETQYF.

This clone appeared a few times. From the germline J gene comes the end of the CDR3, since the read stops 3 residues before it. The chain links TRBV7-6 to TRBJ2-3, with D maybe TRBD1 (5 bases). This CDR3 comprises 15 residues. The ends were cut back, 0 bases at V and 0 bases at J, with 7 bases in the middle. CDR1 is SGHVS and CDR2 is FNYEAQ in the germline V gene. The part of the CDR3 DNA that was read is TGTGCCAGCAGCTTAGCGGGGCTTAGCACAGATACG. Translation gives CASSLAGLSTDT. The CDR3 in its entirety is CASSLAGLSTDTQYF.

Points on this clone: From the germline J gene comes the end of the CDR3, since the read stops 3 residues before it. The chain couples TRBV7-7 to TRBJ2-3, with D possibly being TRBD2 (5 bases). Germline values: CDR1 SSHAT, CDR2 FNYEAQ (reference sequence). This CDR3 has 15 residues. The CDR3 bases that were read are TGTGCCAGCAGTTCAGGTATAGCGCCTCAAGAGACG. This gives the protein CASSSGIAPQET. The full CDR3 sequence reads CASSSGIAPQETQYF.

The sample holds many counts of this clone. The read finishes 3 residues shy of the CDR3 end, and the germline J gene is used to complete it. The chain has TRBV20-1 and TRBJ1-5, with a tentative D call TRBD1 (5 bases). Germline CDR1 reads DFQATT; CDR2 reads SNEGSKA (reference sequence). Trimming removed 1 base from V and 3 bases from J, with 10 bases in between. CDR3 size: 14 residues. The CDR3 loop is CSARGAGDNQPQHF. The sequenced part of the CDR3 DNA is TGCAGTGCTAGAGGTGCGGGGGACAATCAGCCC.

This clone appeared many times. The CDR3 end is not reached by the read, which stops 3 residues before it; the germline J gene fills it in. The V gene is TRBV6-2 or TRBV6-3, the J gene TRBJ1-2, with 8 nucleotides matching TRBD1. Per the germline V gene, CDR1 is MNHEY and CDR2 is SVGEGT. The CDR3 loop spans 17 amino acids. The covered CDR3 bases are TGTGCCAGCAGTCTTTCCGCCTTCCACGACAGGGGTCCCAGC. It yields the protein CASSLSAFHDRGPS. The whole CDR3 sequence reads CASSLSAFHDRGPSYTF.

This clone was seen ten or more times. Read sequence stops 3 residues before the CDR3 end, and the germline J gene provides the missing end. The chain has TRBV7-9 and TRBJ1-2; 7 bases are a match to TRBD1. The V gene's germline CDR1 is SEHNR and CDR2 FQNEAQ (reference sequence). V lost 4 bases, J lost 0 bases, and 5 bases stayed unmatched. The CDR3 consists of 15 residues. CDR3 DNA (partial): TGTGCCAGCAGCTGGGGGACAGCGGCTAACTATGGC. Its translation: CASSWGTAANYG. The full CDR3 reads CASSWGTAANYGYTF.

This clone was seen at least ten times. The read ends 3 residues shy of where the CDR3 ends; the end is completed using the germline J gene. The chain joins TRBV10-1 to TRBJ2-2; 8 nucleotides match TRBD1. This CDR3 is built from 15 residues. Germline CDR1 and CDR2: WNHNN and SYGVQD (reference sequence). V lost 6 bases, J lost 6 bases, and 9 bases stayed unmatched. The CDR3 bases that were read are TGCGCCAGCAGGCCCCAACAGGGGGGCGCCGGGGAG. Protein sequence: CASRPQQGGAGE. The whole CDR3 protein is CASRPQQGGAGELFF.

A few counts support this clone. Read data end 3 residues before the CDR3 end; the end is taken from the germline J gene. The chain carries TRBV19 and TRBJ1-1; TRBD1 is a possible D gene (6 bases). The V gene lost 8 bases and the J gene lost 2 bases, with 18 bases spanning the gap. Germline lookup yields CDR1 LNHDA and CDR2 SQIVND (reference sequence). The CDR3 extends over 15 amino acids. The covered CDR3 bases are TGTGCCAGTGGTACCCACAGGGTCGGAAACACTGAA. Its protein is CASGTHRVGNTE. The entire CDR3 protein is CASGTHRVGNTEAFF.

On this clone: A clone one base away is much larger, so this may be a read error. Read coverage stops 3 residues before the CDR3 terminus; the germline J gene supplies the remainder. V is TRBV18 and J is TRBJ1-4, with 7 bases that match TRBD1. CDR1 is KGHSH and CDR2 is LQKENI in the germline V gene. This CDR3 contains 18 residues. The part of the CDR3 DNA that was read is TGTGCCAGCTCACCGGACAGGCAGCCATTCTCTGGGGCCAACGTA. Residues: CASSPDRQPFSGANV. The full CDR3 protein reads CASSPDRQPFSGANVLFF. The full variable domain, completed using reference TRBV18 and TRBJ1-4, is NAGVMQNPRHLVRRRGQEARLRCSPMKGHSHVYWYRQLPEEGLKFMVYLQKENIIDESGMPKERFSAEFPKEGPSILRIQQVVRGDSAAYFCASSPDRQPFSGANVLFFGSGTQLSVL.

This clone was detected many times. The read stops 3 residues short of the end of the CDR3; the missing end is completed from the germline J gene. This chain joins TRBV5-5 and TRBJ1-4, with D perhaps matching TRBD1 (5 bases). CDR1 and CDR2 from the germline V gene are SGHKS and YYEKEE (reference sequence). This CDR3 spans 14 amino acids. The CDR3 bases that were read are TGTGCCAGCAGCGGGGCCCAGTTAGATTCACCA. This translates into CASSGAQLDSP. The whole CDR3 sequence reads CASSGAQLDSPLFF.

Worth noting for this clone: Read sequence stops 3 residues before the CDR3 end, and the germline J gene provides the missing end. The chain combines TRBV7-9 with TRBJ1-5; D gene unclear. The CDR3 runs 14 residues. Trimming cost V 3 bases and J 1 base, with 7 bases left between them. Germline CDR1 is SEHNR and CDR2 is FQNEAQ (reference sequence). Incomplete CDR3 DNA: TGTGCCAGCAGCTTTGAAGGGAGCAATCAGCCC. Amino acid sequence: CASSFEGSNQP. The whole CDR3 sequence is CASSFEGSNQPQHF.

This clone was detected many times. The read ends 3 residues shy of where the CDR3 ends; the end is completed using the germline J gene. The V and J genes are TRBV20-1 and TRBJ2-7, with D possibly matching TRBD1 (5 bases). Trimming shortened V by 5 bases and J by 4 bases, and 18 bases separated the two germline ends. From germline, CDR1 is DFQATT and CDR2 SNEGSKA (reference sequence). The length of the CDR3 is 14 residues. CDR3 residues: CSAPLPQGGYEQYF. CDR3 DNA, as far as it was read: TGCAGTGCTCCTCTTCCTCAGGGTGGGTACGAG.

This clone showed up many times. The sequence runs out 3 residues before the end of the CDR3; the remainder is reconstructed from the germline J gene. The chain uses TRBV10-3 and TRBJ1-4; 7 nucleotides match TRBD1. The germline V gene encodes CDR1 ENHRY and CDR2 SYGVKD. V shed 6 bases, J shed 5 bases, and the junction held 9 bases outside the gene matches. This CDR3 contains 15 residues. The sequenced CDR3 bases are TGTGCCATCAGCTATGGAGGGACAGTGAATGAAAAA. It is translated as CAISYGGTVNEK. The whole CDR3 is CAISYGGTVNEKLFF.

This clone has more than one count but fewer than ten. The read gets to within 3 residues of the CDR3 end, and the germline J gene fills in the rest. This chain connects TRBV6-1 to TRBJ2-4, with D perhaps TRBD1 (5 bases). Germline V gives CDR1 MNHNS, CDR2 SASEGT. The CDR3 spans 15 residues. CDR3 sequence reads: CASSESPFTGSGQYF. The part of the CDR3 DNA that was read is TGTGCCAGCAGTGAATCCCCCTTTACAGGCTCGGGT.

A few counts support this clone. The CDR3 end falls 3 residues outside the read, so it is completed with the germline J gene. The chain links TRBV7-2 to TRBJ2-2; D gene ambiguous. CDR1 is SGHTA, CDR2 FQGNSA, per germline. Trimming took off 1 base at V and 0 bases at J, with 6 bases between the two ends. The CDR3 has 15 amino acids. CDR3 in amino acids: CASSLVATNTGELFF. Partial CDR3 DNA: TGTGCCAGCAGCTTAGTTGCGACGAACACCGGGGAG.

This clone was detected ten times or more. The read stops 3 residues short of the end of the CDR3; the missing end is completed from the germline J gene. V is TRBV20-1 and J is TRBJ1-1; TRBD1 aligns across 8 bases. This CDR3 has 12 amino acids. From germline, CDR1 is DFQATT and CDR2 SNEGSKA (reference sequence). Trimming took 6 bases from V and 3 from J; bases not matched to a gene: 3. The CDR3 sequence: CSAATGDTEAFF. The CDR3 DNA, read in part, is TGCAGTGCCGCGACAGGGGACACTGAA.

This clone was detected ten times or more. The sequenced fragment ends 3 residues before the CDR3 boundary, so the rest is inferred from the germline J gene. V is TRBV7-2 and J is TRBJ2-1; 7 bases fit TRBD2. The junction had 7 bases not matched to a gene; V was cut back by 5 bases and J by 9 bases. Germline V gene data show CDR1 as SGHTA and CDR2 as FQGNSA. This CDR3 spans 13 amino acids. CDR3 region: CASSRDYGSEQFF. The sequenced part of the CDR3 DNA is TGTGCCAGCAGCCGGGACTATGGCAGTGAG.

This clone was detected many times. The read ends 3 residues shy of where the CDR3 ends; the end is completed using the germline J gene. The chain couples TRBV14 to TRBJ2-5; possibly TRBD2 for D (5 bases). CDR3 length: 13 amino acids. Trimming removed 3 bases at V and 5 bases at J, with 10 bases between. The germline V gene encodes CDR1 SGHDN and CDR2 FVKESK. CDR3 DNA, as far as it was read: TGTGCCAGCAGCCACGGCGGGTGGGAGACC. Translated: CASSHGGWET. The whole CDR3 protein reads CASSHGGWETQYF.

This clone was detected ten times or more. Read coverage stops 3 residues before the CDR3 terminus; the germline J gene supplies the remainder. The chain recombines TRBV5-1 with TRBJ1-1; possible D gene TRBD1, 6 bases. The CDR3 contains 15 residues. V was clipped by 0 bases and J by 3 bases, with 12 bases between them. Looked up from germline, CDR1 is SGHRS and CDR2 is YFSETQ. This CDR3 is CASSLVGGSYTEAFF. Partial CDR3 DNA: TGCGCCAGCAGCTTGGTTGGGGGCTCCTACACTGAA.

This clone was seen many times. The read terminates 3 residues ahead of where the CDR3 ends, so the germline J gene completes it. The rearrangement joins TRBV5-1 to TRBJ2-5; D gene uncertain. The CDR3 runs to 13 residues. Looked up from germline, CDR1 is SGHRS and CDR2 is YFSETQ. Trimming left V 1 base short and J 5 bases short, with 9 bases between. The CDR3 sequence is CASSLFLQETQYF. CDR3 DNA (partial): TGCGCCAGCAGCTTGTTCTTGCAGGAGACC.

This clone was seen repeatedly, ten times or more. The sequenced fragment ends 3 residues before the CDR3 boundary, so the rest is inferred from the germline J gene. V and J are TRBV7-2 and TRBJ2-1; D perhaps matches TRBD1 (7 bases). The CDR3 runs to 15 residues. The germline V gene encodes CDR1 SGHTA and CDR2 FQGNSA. Trimming pared 1 base from V and 7 bases from J, leaving 14 bases between. CDR3 amino acids: CASSLGLPGGNEQFF. The CDR3 bases that were read are TGTGCCAGCAGCTTAGGACTACCAGGGGGGAATGAG.

There are many counts of this clone. The read finishes 3 residues shy of the CDR3 end, and the germline J gene is used to complete it. J is TRBJ2-7 and V is TRBV29-1, with a possible D match to TRBD1 (6 bases). The CDR3 is 14 residues long. Germline CDR1 is SQVTM and CDR2 is ANQGSEA. Trimming cost V 4 bases and J 0 bases, with 13 bases left between them. CDR3 bases read: TGCAGCGTTGTGTCAGGGGCTAGCTCCTACGAG. Residues: CSVVSGASSYE. The whole CDR3 reads CSVVSGASSYEQYF.